Listed below are T cell receptor beta chains from one sample, sequenced in a study of blood T cell repertoires in COVID-19. Data came from immunoSEQ multiplex PCR; TCRdb stores just in-frame clones and leaves some out. Here the sample spans some 220,000 clones, about four fifths being singletons. The sample was peripheral blood. All receptors derive from a woman under 40 who had recovered from COVID-19. The CDR3 runs from the conserved cysteine through the conserved F or W. D genes are given only for firm matches.

V: TRBV12-5; D: NA; J: TRBJ1-2; DNA: TGTGCTAGTGGTTTACCGGGGAACTATGGCTACACCTTC; CDR3: CASGLPGNYGYTF
V: TRBV19; D: NA; J: TRBJ1-2; DNA: TGTGCCAGTAGTACCCTTTTCGGGGGGCTCGCACATGGCTACACCTTC; CDR3: CASSTLFGGLAHGYTF
V: TRBV5-4; D: NA; J: TRBJ2-7; DNA: TGTGCCAGCAGTTCTACCGGTGAATACGAGCAGTACTTC; CDR3: CASSSTGEYEQYF
V: TRBV4-1; D: TRBD2; J: TRBJ2-2; DNA: TGCGCCAGCAGCCAAGAGCTGCGGGAGTACACCGGGGAGCTGTTTTTT; CDR3: CASSQELREYTGELFF
V: TRBV9; D: TRBD2; J: TRBJ2-7; DNA: TGTGCCAGCAGCGTAGGGCGGGAGGGCTCCTACGAGCAGTACTTC; CDR3: CASSVGREGSYEQYF
V: TRBV2; D: TRBD1; J: TRBJ1-1; DNA: TGTGCCAGCAGCGCTACAGGGGGAACTGAAGCTTTCTTT; CDR3: CASSATGGTEAFF
V: TRBV19; D: TRBD2; J: TRBJ2-7; DNA: TGTGCCAGTAGTACGGGACTAGCGGCCGAGCAGTACTTC; CDR3: CASSTGLAAEQYF
V: TRBV10-3; D: TRBD1; J: TRBJ2-5; DNA: TGTGCCATCGGGGAAAGGACAGGGTTCGAGACCCAGTACTTC; CDR3: CAIGERTGFETQYF
V: TRBV11-1; D: TRBD2; J: TRBJ2-1; DNA: TGTGCCAGCAGCCTAGGACTAGCGGCAGAGCAGTTCTTC; CDR3: CASSLGLAAEQFF
V: TRBV28; D: TRBD1; J: TRBJ2-7; DNA: TGTGCCAGCAGTAGACAGGGGGAACCCTACGAGCAGTACTTC; CDR3: CASSRQGEPYEQYF
V: TRBV30; D: NA; J: TRBJ2-2; DNA: TGTGCCTGGAGTCCCCACAAGCCGGGGTACACCGGGGAGCTGTTTTTT; CDR3: CAWSPHKPGYTGELFF
V: TRBV28; D: NA; J: TRBJ2-1; DNA: TGTGCCAGCAGTACATCGTCGGGGGACCTATTCTACAATGAGCAGTTCTTC; CDR3: CASSTSSGDLFYNEQFF
V: TRBV6-5; D: TRBD1; J: TRBJ2-2; DNA: TGTGCCAGCAGGGAGGACAGGAGGCTGTTTTTT; CDR3: CASREDRRLFF
V: TRBV28; D: TRBD1; J: TRBJ1-1; DNA: TGTGCCAGCGGGGACAGAAACACTGAAGCTTTCTTT; CDR3: CASGDRNTEAFF